The 20 T cell receptor beta chains in this list originate from one sample, sequenced in a study of OX40 agonist ivuxolimab in advanced cancers. TCRdb keeps only in-frame clones here, not all; method: immunoSEQ multiplex PCR. This sample carries 95,000 to 100,000 clones, less than 95% of them seen once, and the ten largest clones take around 1.5%. The material was CD4+ or CD8+ T cells sorted from blood, obtained in a trial of the OX40 agonist ivuxolimab. Source of these receptors: an adult with an advanced solid tumor such as melanoma, head and neck, liver or kidney cancer.

The chain carries TRBV5-4 and TRBJ2-3; 14 bases match TRBD2. The CDR3 length is 15 residues. V dropped 4 bases and J dropped 4; count of bases not matched to a gene: 2. CDR1 is SGHNT and CDR2 is YYREEE in the germline V gene (reference sequence). The CDR3 region is CASSRLAGGPDTQYF. The CDR3 bases are TGTGCCAGCAGCCGACTAGCGGGAGGGCCAGATACGCAGTATTTT.

DNA for the CDR3: TGTGCCAGCAGTTACCAAAAGGGGGGGTATGTAGAGACCCAGTACTTC. Translation: CASSYQKGGYVETQYF. The V call is TRBV6-5, the J call TRBJ2-5; tentatively, D is TRBD2 (7 bases). Between the trimmed V and J ends, which lost 2 bases and 4 bases, there was a span of 17 bases. Germline V lookup: CDR1 MNHEY, CDR2 SVGAGI. The CDR3 spans 16 residues.

A few counts support this clone. The chain is built from TRBV6-1 and TRBJ2-7; D unclear. Germline loops: CDR1 MNHNS, CDR2 SASEGT. The CDR3 contains 14 residues. The germline V and J ends were trimmed by 2 bases and 2 bases, with 10 bases remaining between them. CDR3 in amino acids: CASSEFPMAYEQYF. The CDR3, as DNA: TGTGCCAGCAGTGAATTCCCCATGGCCTACGAGCAGTACTTC.

The rearrangement links TRBV6-6 to TRBJ1-1, with a possible D match to TRBD1 (5 bases). The germline gives CDR1 MNHNY, CDR2 SVGAGI (reference sequence). There are 14 residues in the CDR3. V was shortened by 5 bases and J by 1 base, with 11 bases between the two germline ends. The CDR3 loop is CASSALQGNTEAFF. In DNA form, the CDR3 reads TGTGCCAGCAGTGCCCTTCAGGGGAACACTGAAGCTTTCTTT.

The J gene is TRBJ2-7, the V gene TRBV28; a weak D match, TRBD1 (5 bases). The CDR3 has 15 amino acids. Trimming left V 3 bases short and J 4 bases short, with 16 bases between. Germline loops: CDR1 MDHEN, CDR2 SYDVKM. CDR3: CASSFLMSGHYEQYF. CDR3 nucleotide sequence: TGTGCCAGCAGTTTCCTGATGTCCGGACATTACGAGCAGTACTTC.

The V and J genes are TRBV4-3 and TRBJ1-3; D is uncertain. CDR1 is LGHNA and CDR2 is YSLEER in the germline V gene. The V and J ends lost 0 bases and 0 bases respectively, with 9 bases between them. There are 16 residues in the CDR3. CDR3 loop: CASSQDVGNSGNTIYF. The DNA of the CDR3 is TGCGCCAGCAGCCAAGATGTAGGGAACTCTGGAAACACCATATATTTT.

This chain joins TRBV28 and TRBJ1-5; 7 bases line up with TRBD1. Germline V CDR1 and CDR2: MDHEN, SYDVKM. J was trimmed by 11 bases and V by 2 bases; bases with no gene match: 9. The CDR3 length is 14 residues. CDR3 in amino acids: CASSLPTYRGTQHF. CDR3 coding DNA: TGTGCCAGCAGTTTACCCACCTACAGGGGAACCCAGCATTTT.

J is TRBJ2-3 and V is TRBV28, with TRBD2 matching over 9 bases. Unmatched junction bases numbered 5, after V lost 4 bases and J lost 0 bases. Germline CDR1 and CDR2: MDHEN and SYDVKM. The CDR3 has 16 residues. The CDR3 loop is CASSSPSGVSTDTQYF. CDR3 nucleotides: TGTGCCAGCAGTTCCCCTAGCGGGGTAAGCACAGATACGCAGTATTTT.

The rearrangement links TRBV14 to TRBJ2-2; D remains ambiguous. Trimming left V 6 bases short and J 0 bases short, with 5 bases between. The CDR3 covers 13 residues. CDR1 is SGHDN and CDR2 is FVKESK in the germline V gene. The CDR3 is CASRDANTGELFF. CDR3 DNA sequence: TGTGCCAGCAGGGACGCGAACACCGGGGAGCTGTTTTTT.

This rearrangement joins TRBV11-3 to TRBJ2-7, with D hard to call. Trimming cost V 1 base and J 2 bases, with 9 bases left between them. The CDR3 is 14 amino acids. The germline V gene has CDR1 SGHNT and CDR2 YENEEA. CDR3 in DNA: TGTGCCAGCAGCTTAGCACAGAACCCCTACGAGCAGTACTTC. This codes for CASSLAQNPYEQYF.

V gene TRBV5-4 combines with J gene TRBJ1-3; TRBD1 is a possible D gene (6 bases). In germline, CDR1 is SGHNT, CDR2 YYREEE (reference sequence). The CDR3 contains 16 residues. Trimming took off 4 bases at V and 3 bases at J, with 17 bases between the two ends. The CDR3 coding sequence is TGTGCCAGCAGCCCAGGGTCCCACAGGGATGGAAACACCATATATTTT. This codes for CASSPGSHRDGNTIYF.

The chain employs TRBV19 and TRBJ2-1; 9 bases line up with TRBD2. CDR1 is LNHDA and CDR2 is SQIVND in the germline V gene (reference sequence). The V gene end was trimmed by 5 bases and the J gene end by 9 bases; junction bases not matched to a gene: 11. The CDR3 is made up of 15 amino acids. CDR3 loop: CASSLTAGGRFEQFF. The CDR3 DNA reads TGTGCCAGTAGTCTTACAGCGGGAGGCAGGTTTGAGCAGTTCTTC.

This chain uses TRBV7-9 with TRBJ1-1, with 8 bases matching TRBD1. V trimming: 5 bases; J trimming: 5 bases; junction bases outside the gene matches: 10. The CDR3 loop spans 15 amino acids. CDR1 and CDR2 (germline): SEHNR, FQNEAQ (reference sequence). The DNA for the CDR3 is TGTGCCAGCAGCCAAACGACAGGGGTGGGAACTGAAGCTTTCTTT. This sequence encodes CASSQTTGVGTEAFF.

The J gene is TRBJ1-5, the V gene TRBV28, with no clear D. Germline-derived CDR1 and CDR2 are MDHEN and SYDVKM. The CDR3 spans 13 residues. Trimming stripped 4 bases from V and 2 bases from J, with 6 bases between. DNA for the CDR3: TGTGCCAGCAGTTCTGGGCGCAATCAGCCCCAGCATTTT. Its protein product is CASSSGRNQPQHF. Variable domain in full (rest from reference TRBV28 and TRBJ1-5): DVKVTQSSRYLVKRTGEKVFLECVQDMDHENMFWYRQDPGLGLRLIYFSYDVKMKEKGDIPEGYSVSREKKERFSLILESASTNQTSMYLCASSSGRNQPQHFGDGTRLSIL.

This clone was found once. The chain joins TRBV18 to TRBJ2-7, with 7 bases lining up with TRBD1. J was trimmed by 6 bases and V by 5 bases; bases with no gene match: 13. Germline CDR1 reads KGHSH; CDR2 reads LQKENI. The CDR3 contains 15 residues. This chain's CDR3 is CASSLQTGSRGEQYF. CDR3 sequence (DNA): TGTGCCAGCTCATTACAGACAGGGAGCAGGGGCGAGCAGTACTTC.

This chain's CDR3 is CAWSGRGRSYNSPLHF. The CDR3 nucleotides read TGTGCCTGGAGTGGACGGGGCCGATCCTATAATTCACCCCTCCACTTT. The chain is built from TRBV30 and TRBJ1-6; D perhaps matches TRBD1 (5 bases). The CDR3 has 16 residues. Trimming took off 1 base at V and 1 base at J, with 11 bases between the two ends. Germline values: CDR1 GTSNPN, CDR2 SVGIG (reference sequence).

A few counts support this clone. J is TRBJ2-5 and V is TRBV11-3; weak D call: TRBD1 (5 bases). Germline values: CDR1 SGHNT, CDR2 YENEEA. V lost 5 bases, J lost 3 bases, and 16 bases lay in between. The CDR3 loop spans 15 amino acids. The CDR3 DNA reads as TGTGCCAGCAGCCCTCTAGGGGCGACAGAAGAGACCCAGTACTTC. As protein: CASSPLGATEETQYF.

This chain joins TRBV11-3 and TRBJ1-2; D gene unclear. Germline CDR1 SGHNT, CDR2 YENEEA. The CDR3 is made up of 15 amino acids. V lost 5 bases, J lost 0 bases, and 13 bases lay in between. CDR3 DNA sequence: TGTGCCAGCAGCCCCAGCCCCCGGGCTAACTATGGCTACACCTTC. Protein: CASSPSPRANYGYTF.

The chain combines TRBV7-8 with TRBJ2-7; 10 nucleotides agree with TRBD2. V shed 3 bases, J shed 2 bases, and the junction held 4 bases outside the gene matches. Germline CDR1 is SGHVS and CDR2 is FQNEAQ. The CDR3 extends over 15 amino acids. In DNA, the CDR3 is TGTGCCAGCAGCTTTGCTAGCGGGAGAACCTACGAGCAGTACTTC. Protein sequence: CASSFASGRTYEQYF.

The J gene is TRBJ1-1, the V gene TRBV30; tentative D call: TRBD1 (5 bases). The CDR3 covers 13 residues. V lost 6 bases to trimming and J lost 4 bases, with 15 bases between them. CDR1 is GTSNPN, CDR2 SVGIG, per germline (reference sequence). CDR3 residues: CACSRGVFTEAFF. DNA for the CDR3: TGTGCCTGTTCACGGGGGGTGTTCACTGAAGCTTTCTTT.